Listed here are 17 T cell receptor beta chains from one sample, sequenced in a study of T cell responses to AZD1222 COVID-19 vaccine. Only in-frame clones appear in the TCRdb table, and some are missing; sequencing was by immunoSEQ multiplex PCR. The sample holds around 220,000 clones, roughly 94% seen once. Sequenced material: peripheral blood, taken 28 days after the second dose of the MenACWY control vaccine. The receptors were gathered from an adult who received the MenACWY meningococcal vaccine as a control.

This clone was recorded only once. The chain joins TRBV28 to TRBJ1-1; weak D call: TRBD1 (5 bases). Germline loops: CDR1 MDHEN, CDR2 SYDVKM. V was shortened by 6 bases and J by 3 bases, with 20 bases between the two germline ends. CDR3 length equals 16 residues. For the CDR3, the DNA is TGTGCCAGCAGGCCGCCCAGGGCTAGTCTTCACACTGAAGCTTTCTTT. It codes for CASRPPRASLHTEAFF.

The V and J genes are TRBV7-2 and TRBJ1-1; D gene uncertain. Looked up from germline, CDR1 is SGHTA and CDR2 is FQGNSA. This CDR3 spans 14 amino acids. Trimming took 5 bases from V and 1 from J, leaving 11 bases between them. The CDR3 bases are TGTGCCAGCAGCCTCGATCCCTCGAACACTGAAGCTTTCTTT. Translated, it gives CASSLDPSNTEAFF.

The chain has TRBV7-2 and TRBJ2-1, with 11 bases matching TRBD2. Germline trimming cut 4 bases from V and 5 bases from J; bases unmatched to any gene: 7. Germline loops: CDR1 SGHTA, CDR2 FQGNSA. This CDR3 is built from 16 residues. The CDR3 DNA follows: TGTGCCAGCAGCTCTTCCCTAGCGGGAGGACACAATGAGCAGTTCTTC. Its translation is CASSSSLAGGHNEQFF.

CDR3: CATSRDTSGAYNEQFF. CDR3 nucleotide sequence: TGTGCCACCAGCAGAGATACTAGCGGGGCTTACAATGAGCAGTTCTTC. The V and J genes are TRBV15 and TRBJ2-1, with 10 bases lining up with TRBD2. Germline V gives CDR1 LNHNV, CDR2 YYDKDF (reference sequence). Trimming at V came to 0 bases and at J to 4 bases, leaving 3 bases not matched to a gene. The CDR3 covers 16 residues.

This clone was recorded only once. The rearrangement uses TRBV9 and TRBJ1-6; maybe TRBD1 (6 bases). Trimming pared 0 bases from V and 5 bases from J, leaving 21 bases between. CDR1 is SGDLS, CDR2 YYNGEE, per germline. There are 19 residues in the CDR3. This CDR3 reads CASSVAMRGRPADNSPLHF. CDR3 DNA sequence: TGTGCCAGCAGCGTAGCGATGAGGGGGAGGCCAGCGGATAATTCACCCCTCCACTTT.

This chain's CDR3 is CATWGVGPYEQYF. The CDR3 coding sequence is TGTGCCACCTGGGGGGTGGGTCCCTACGAGCAGTACTTC. V is TRBV19 and J is TRBJ2-7; D might be TRBD2 (6 bases). Looked up from germline, CDR1 is LNHDA and CDR2 is SQIVND (reference sequence). This CDR3 has 13 amino acids. Trimming took 10 bases from V and 2 from J, leaving 15 bases between them.

The chain combines TRBV7-9 with TRBJ1-6, with D possibly being TRBD1 (5 bases). V was cut by 5 bases and J by 10 bases, with 18 bases left in between. Germline CDR1 SEHNR, CDR2 FQNEAQ (reference sequence). The CDR3 is 15 residues long. This chain's CDR3 is CASSPAGGFRSPLHF. CDR3 bases: TGTGCCAGCAGCCCTGCGGGGGGATTTAGATCACCCCTCCACTTT.

This clone was picked up a small number of times. The V call is TRBV7-8, the J call TRBJ1-5; D call uncertain. The V gene's germline CDR1 is SGHVS and CDR2 FQNEAQ. This CDR3 region has 15 residues. Trimming pared 5 bases from V and 4 bases from J, leaving 15 bases between. The CDR3 DNA is TGTGCCAGCAGCCGTGCCGGGTTTTCTAATCAGCCCCAGCATTTT. It yields the protein CASSRAGFSNQPQHF.

The chain carries TRBV7-9 and TRBJ1-2; possibly TRBD1 for D (5 bases). Germline V gene lookup returns CDR1 SEHNR and CDR2 FQNEAQ (reference sequence). V was trimmed by 0 bases and J by 7 bases, leaving 18 bases between them. This CDR3 spans 16 amino acids. DNA of the CDR3: TGTGCCAGCAGCTTAGCGCCTGGCACAGGTTATGGTGGCTACACCTTC. This encodes CASSLAPGTGYGGYTF. The full variable domain, in which reference TRBV7-9 and TRBJ1-2 provide the parts outside the CDR3, is DTGVSQNPRHKITKRGQNVTFRCDPISEHNRLYWYRQTLGQGPEFLTYFQNEAQLEKSRLLSDRFSAERPKGSFSTLEIQRTEQGDSAMYLCASSLAPGTGYGGYTFGSGTRLTVV.

The V and J genes are TRBV6-5 and TRBJ2-7, with unresolved D. V lost 4 bases to trimming and J lost 4 bases, with 11 bases between them. This CDR3 spans 13 amino acids. The germline V gene has CDR1 MNHEY and CDR2 SVGAGI. The CDR3 coding sequence is TGTGCCAGCAGTTTAAAGGGTGGGTACGAGCAGTACTTC. As protein: CASSLKGGYEQYF.

The rearrangement joins TRBV9 to TRBJ2-2; the D gene is possibly TRBD1 (6 bases). The germline V gene encodes CDR1 SGDLS and CDR2 YYNGEE. The CDR3 has 16 residues. V lost 3 bases and J lost 1, with 13 bases in between. The CDR3 sequence: CASSGGRGVNTGELFF. The DNA of the CDR3 is TGTGCCAGCAGCGGAGGCAGGGGAGTGAACACCGGGGAGCTGTTTTTT.

The chain links TRBV6-2 or TRBV6-3 to TRBJ2-2; maybe TRBD2 (5 bases). V lost 3 bases to trimming and J lost 4 bases, with 15 bases between them. CDR3 length: 16 residues. Germline V gene lookup returns CDR1 MNHEY and CDR2 SVGEGT. The CDR3 here is CASSYDAARATGELFF. The CDR3 coding sequence is TGTGCCAGCAGTTATGACGCGGCGCGGGCCACCGGGGAGCTGTTTTTT.

This clone was picked up a small number of times. The CDR3 DNA sequence: TGTGCCAGTAGTACGGGACAGCACTCCTACGAGCAGTACTTC. This sequence encodes CASSTGQHSYEQYF. This chain links TRBV19 with TRBJ2-7, with TRBD1 matching 7 bases. In germline, CDR1 is LNHDA, CDR2 SQIVND (reference sequence). V lost 4 bases and J lost 0; bases outside the gene matches: 3. This CDR3 is built from 14 residues.

V is TRBV7-2 and J is TRBJ2-5; D is undetermined. The CDR3 is 17 amino acids. Germline V gene sequence: CDR1 SGHTA, CDR2 FQGNSA. The ends were cut back, 5 bases at V and 3 bases at J, with 22 bases in the middle. The CDR3 coding sequence is TGTGCCAGCAGCCCCTTTCAGAAGTTTTCCCACAAAGAGACCCAGTACTTC. Translated: CASSPFQKFSHKETQYF.

CDR3 in amino acids: CASSLKLDTEAFF. CDR3 nucleotide sequence: TGTGCCAGCAGCTTAAAGCTCGACACTGAAGCTTTCTTT. This chain links TRBV7-9 with TRBJ1-1; D remains unclear. The CDR3 sequence is 13 residues long. The V end was cut by 2 bases, the J end by 3 bases, with 7 bases between. Germline CDR1 SEHNR, CDR2 FQNEAQ (reference sequence).

V is TRBV2 and J is TRBJ2-3; D remains ambiguous. CDR1 is SNHLY, CDR2 FYNNEI, per germline. V shed 4 bases and J shed 2 bases, with 10 bases lying between them. The CDR3 consists of 14 residues. The CDR3 reads CASSVRPSTDTQYF. The CDR3 nucleotides read TGTGCCAGCAGTGTCCGACCTTCCACAGATACGCAGTATTTT.

On this clone itself: Compared with germline, one end of the junction differs, possibly owing to a read error. The chain joins TRBV6-5 to TRBJ2-1; D may be TRBD1 or TRBD2 (6 bases each). This CDR3 spans 13 amino acids. Germline-derived CDR1 and CDR2 are MNHEY and SVGAGI. The DNA of the CDR3 is TGTGCCAGCAGGCAACCCCCGGGGGCTAGAGAGCTCTTC. It encodes CASRQPPGARELF.